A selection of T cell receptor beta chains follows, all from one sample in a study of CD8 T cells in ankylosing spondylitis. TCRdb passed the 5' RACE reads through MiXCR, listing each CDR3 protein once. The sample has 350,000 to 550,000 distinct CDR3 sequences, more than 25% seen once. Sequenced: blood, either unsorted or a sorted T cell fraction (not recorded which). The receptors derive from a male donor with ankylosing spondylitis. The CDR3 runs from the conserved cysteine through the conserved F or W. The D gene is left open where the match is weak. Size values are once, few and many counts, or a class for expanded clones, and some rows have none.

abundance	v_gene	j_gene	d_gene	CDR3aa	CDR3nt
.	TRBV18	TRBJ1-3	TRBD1	CASSPRSSTGASGNTIYF	TGTGCCAGCTCACCACGATCTTCAACAGGGGCATCAGGAAACACCATATATTTT
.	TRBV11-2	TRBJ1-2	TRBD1	CASRSGTGPYGYTF	TGTGCCAGCAGGTCCGGGACAGGGCCCTATGGCTACACCTTC
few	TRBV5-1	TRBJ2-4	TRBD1	CASSLGQGLNIQYF	TGCGCCAGCAGCTTGGGACAGGGCCTAAACATTCAGTACTTC
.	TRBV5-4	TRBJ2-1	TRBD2	CASSLGASGRGYNEQFF	TGTGCCAGCAGCTTGGGTGCTAGCGGGAGGGGGTACAATGAGCAGTTCTTC
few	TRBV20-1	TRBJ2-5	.	CSASFGGVYQETQYF	TGCAGTGCTAGTTTTGGCGGGGTGTACCAAGAGACCCAGTACTTC
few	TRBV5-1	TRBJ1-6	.	CASSARGSYNSPLHF	TGCGCCAGCAGTGCGAGGGGCTCCTATAATTCACCCCTCCACTTT
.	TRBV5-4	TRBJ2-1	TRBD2	CASSTGTSNYNEQFF	TGTGCCAGCAGCACCGGGACTAGCAATTACAATGAGCAGTTCTTC
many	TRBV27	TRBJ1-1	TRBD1	CASRQTGGAEAFF	TGTGCCAGCAGGCAGACAGGGGGCGCAGAAGCTTTCTTT
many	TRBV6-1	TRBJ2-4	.	CASSEASLAKNIQYF	TGTGCCAGCAGTGAAGCGTCTTTAGCCAAAAACATTCAGTACTTC
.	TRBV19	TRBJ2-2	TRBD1	CASSMRTGDTGELFF	TGTGCCAGTAGTATGCGGACAGGGGACACCGGGGAGCTGTTTTTT
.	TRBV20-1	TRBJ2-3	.	CSAEIGFADTQYF	TGCAGTGCCGAGATTGGGTTTGCAGATACGCAGTATTTT
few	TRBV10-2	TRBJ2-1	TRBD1	CASSEVKGQGAREQFF	TGCGCCAGCAGTGAAGTTAAGGGACAGGGGGCTAGGGAGCAGTTCTTC
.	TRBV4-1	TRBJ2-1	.	CASSQAGGNYNEQFF	TGCGCCAGCAGCCAAGCCGGGGGCAACTACAATGAGCAGTTCTTC
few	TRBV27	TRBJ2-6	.	CASSLLLPVPGANVLTF	TGTGCCAGCAGTTTGCTGTTACCCGTCCCTGGGGCCAACGTCCTGACTTTC
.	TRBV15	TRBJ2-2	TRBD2	CATGTSWIPGELFF	TGTGCCACCGGGACTAGCTGGATTCCCGGGGAGCTGTTTTTT
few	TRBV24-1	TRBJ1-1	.	CATSRADTEAFF	TGTGCCACCAGTCGTGCGGACACTGAAGCTTTCTTT
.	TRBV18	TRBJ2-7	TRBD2	CASSPGLASGDGTEQYF	TGTGCCAGCTCACCAGGCTTAGCTAGCGGGGATGGGACGGAGCAGTACTTC
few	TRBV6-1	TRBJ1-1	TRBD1	CASSAMTGGTEAFF	TGTGCCAGCAGTGCCATGACAGGGGGTACTGAAGCTTTCTTT
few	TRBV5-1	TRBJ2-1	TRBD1	CASSGTGLDEQFF	TGCGCCAGCAGCGGGACAGGTTTGGATGAGCAGTTCTTC
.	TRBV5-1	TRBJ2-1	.	CASSLGSGGRNEQFF	TGCGCCAGCAGCTTGGGTTCGGGTGGGCGGAATGAGCAGTTCTTC
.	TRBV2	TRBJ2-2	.	CASSEAGGVAAGGELFF	TGTGCCAGCAGTGAAGCAGGGGGGGTTGCCGCTGGCGGGGAGCTGTTTTTT
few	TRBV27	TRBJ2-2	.	CASSLTDYTGELFF	TGTGCCAGCAGTTTAACCGACTACACCGGGGAGCTGTTTTTT
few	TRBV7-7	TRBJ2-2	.	CASTPGTGELFF	TGTGCCAGCACCCCGGGTACCGGGGAGCTGTTTTTT
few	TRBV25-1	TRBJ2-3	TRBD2	CASSETSGTTDTQYF	TGTGCCAGCAGTGAGACTAGCGGGACCACAGATACGCAGTATTTT